Each of the 19 T cell receptor beta chains below was sequenced from the same sample in a study of shared clonotypes between healthy human individuals. This table comes from immunoSEQ multiplex PCR, and its TCRdb copy is limited to in-frame clones, with some not included. The sample records 2 million to 2.5 million clones, 85% to 95% being singletons. The sample consisted of naive CD4+ T cells sorted from blood. Indicated subset: CD45RA+ positively selected. These receptor sequences come from a young man in good health.

This chain connects TRBV2 to TRBJ2-7; tentatively, D is TRBD2 (5 bases). Germline values: CDR1 SNHLY, CDR2 FYNNEI. The V end was cut by 7 bases, the J end by 2 bases, with 9 bases between. This CDR3 is built from 12 residues. For the CDR3, the DNA is TGTGCCAGCACCCGGGAACCCTACGAGCAGTACTTC. Translated: CASTREPYEQYF.

This chain joins TRBV18 and TRBJ1-1, with a weak D call TRBD1 (5 bases). The germline V and J ends were trimmed by 3 bases and 0 bases, with 14 bases remaining between them. This CDR3 contains 16 residues. Germline CDR1 and CDR2: KGHSH and LQKENI. This CDR3 reads CASSPARVGVNTEAFF. The CDR3 DNA sequence: TGTGCCAGCTCACCGGCCAGGGTAGGGGTGAACACTGAAGCTTTCTTT. The variable domain in full, completed from reference TRBV18 and TRBJ1-1, reads NAGVMQNPRHLVRRRGQEARLRCSPMKGHSHVYWYRQLPEEGLKFMVYLQKENIIDESGMPKERFSAEFPKEGPSILRIQQVVRGDSAAYFCASSPARVGVNTEAFFGQGTRLTVV.

V gene TRBV4-1 combines with J gene TRBJ2-7, with a weak D call TRBD2 (5 bases). CDR1 MGHRA and CDR2 YSYEKL come from the germline V gene. Deletions cut 4 bases from V and 5 bases from J, with 12 bases between. This CDR3 has 13 amino acids. The CDR3 nucleotides read TGCGCCAGCAGCCTCGGGAATGGGGACGAGCAGTACTTC. Encoded protein: CASSLGNGDEQYF.

J is TRBJ2-7 and V is TRBV10-3, with D uncertain. Germline CDR1 ENHRY, CDR2 SYGVKD. Trimming removed 7 bases from V and 4 bases from J, with 8 bases in between. The CDR3 runs 11 residues. This chain's CDR3 is CAIMQSYEQYF. CDR3 nucleotides: TGTGCCATCATGCAGAGTTACGAGCAGTACTTC.

The rearrangement links TRBV30 to TRBJ2-1, with a possible D match to TRBD2 (5 bases). V lost 7 bases and J lost 2, with 15 bases in between. CDR1 GTSNPN and CDR2 SVGIG come from the germline V gene (reference sequence). The CDR3 totals 14 residues. Here the CDR3 reads CAYTVAPTYNEQFF. For the CDR3, the DNA is TGTGCCTACACCGTAGCGCCTACCTACAATGAGCAGTTCTTC.

This chain connects TRBV10-3 to TRBJ1-4, with TRBD1 as a possible D gene (6 bases). CDR1 ENHRY and CDR2 SYGVKD come from the germline V gene. Between the trimmed V and J ends, which lost 3 bases and 8 bases, there was a span of 25 bases. This CDR3 has 18 amino acids. CDR3 in amino acids: CAISEFSGDSVNGEKLFF. The CDR3 DNA reads as TGTGCCATCAGTGAATTCTCAGGGGATAGTGTAAATGGGGAAAAACTGTTTTTT.

The CDR3 loop reads CASRPGLAADEQYF. In nucleotides, the CDR3 is TGTGCCAGCAGGCCGGGACTAGCGGCCGACGAGCAGTACTTC. The chain couples TRBV6-6 to TRBJ2-7; TRBD2 agrees at 11 bases. CDR3 length equals 14 residues. Germline CDR1 and CDR2: MNHNY and SVGAGI (reference sequence). The trim removed 6 bases at V and 5 bases at J, leaving 6 bases unmatched.

This rearrangement joins TRBV5-1 to TRBJ1-2; D might be TRBD1 (5 bases). Per germline, CDR1 SGHRS and CDR2 YFSETQ. V dropped 4 bases and J dropped 4 bases, with 23 bases sitting between them. The CDR3 covers 17 residues. Here the CDR3 DNA reads TGCGCCAGCAGCGACGACACCCGGGCCTCGGGGGGCTATGGCTACACCTTC. This translates into CASSDDTRASGGYGYTF.

The chain is built from TRBV28 and TRBJ2-7; no definite D call. The CDR3 has 13 amino acids. V lost 6 bases and J 6 bases, leaving 15 bases between the germline ends. Germline lookup yields CDR1 MDHEN and CDR2 SYDVKM. CDR3 sequence: CASSPLTPGEQYF. For the CDR3, the DNA is TGTGCCAGCAGCCCTTTGACCCCGGGCGAGCAGTACTTC. The full variable domain, with the rest looked up from reference TRBV28 and TRBJ2-7, is DVKVTQSSRYLVKRTGEKVFLECVQDMDHENMFWYRQDPGLGLRLIYFSYDVKMKEKGDIPEGYSVSREKKERFSLILESASTNQTSMYLCASSPLTPGEQYFGPGTRLTVT.

The gene calls are TRBV5-1 and TRBJ2-2; D remains unclear. V was shortened by 3 bases and J by 6 bases, with 12 bases between the two germline ends. The CDR3 has 14 amino acids. Germline V gene sequence: CDR1 SGHRS, CDR2 YFSETQ. The CDR3 protein is CASSYPDGSGELFF. The CDR3 bases are TGCGCCAGCAGCTACCCCGACGGGTCCGGGGAGCTGTTTTTT.

The genes are TRBV2 and TRBJ2-5, with 12 bases identical to TRBD2. This CDR3 comprises 14 residues. The germline CDR1 and CDR2 sequences are SNHLY and FYNNEI. V dropped 6 bases and J dropped 9; count of bases not matched to a gene: 8. The CDR3 DNA reads TGTGCCAGCAGACTAGCGGGGGGCCTGGGGGCCCAGTACTTC. This translates into CASRLAGGLGAQYF.

In nucleotides, the CDR3 is TGTGCCAGCAGCTTAGACATGGGGTCCGGGGAGCTGTTTTTT. It specifies CASSLDMGSGELFF. The chain uses TRBV7-2 and TRBJ2-2; D remains ambiguous. Deletions cut 1 base from V and 6 bases from J, with 9 bases between. The CDR3 spans 14 residues. From germline, CDR1 is SGHTA and CDR2 FQGNSA.

The rearrangement joins TRBV6-6 to TRBJ1-3; D ambiguous. CDR3 length: 14 residues. Trimming pared 5 bases from V and 4 bases from J, leaving 12 bases between. Germline values: CDR1 MNHNY, CDR2 SVGAGI (reference sequence). This chain's CDR3 is CASSPAAGGNTIYF. CDR3 coding DNA: TGTGCCAGCAGTCCCGCAGCCGGGGGAAACACCATATATTTT.

The chain recombines TRBV10-3 with TRBJ2-3; 12 bases are shared with TRBD2. The CDR3 is made up of 15 amino acids. Germline V gives CDR1 ENHRY, CDR2 SYGVKD. V shed 10 bases and J 2 bases; nucleotides not matched to a gene: 7. The CDR3 loop is CATRLAGEVTDTQYF. The CDR3 DNA follows: TGTGCCACCAGACTAGCGGGAGAGGTCACAGATACGCAGTATTTT.

The chain has TRBV5-1 and TRBJ2-3, with a weak D call TRBD1 (6 bases). In germline, CDR1 is SGHRS, CDR2 YFSETQ. Trimming removed 2 bases at V and 7 bases at J, with 17 bases between. CDR3 size: 15 residues. This CDR3 is CASSFQGSLYNTQYF. CDR3 DNA sequence: TGCGCCAGCAGCTTTCAGGGGTCGCTTTATAATACGCAGTATTTT.

The chain couples TRBV10-2 to TRBJ2-5, with 7 bases matching TRBD2. The CDR3 is 14 amino acids. V lost 2 bases and J lost 5; bases outside the gene matches: 5. Germline V gene lookup returns CDR1 WSHSY and CDR2 SAAADI. In DNA, the CDR3 is TGCGCCAGCAGTGAGCAGGGAGGGTGGGAGACCCAGTACTTC. As protein: CASSEQGGWETQYF.

The gene calls are TRBV5-4 and TRBJ2-7; 9 bases align to TRBD1. V shed 4 bases and J 3 bases; nucleotides not matched to a gene: 8. Germline V gene sequence: CDR1 SGHNT, CDR2 YYREEE (reference sequence). CDR3 size: 15 residues. Here the CDR3 reads CASSETGGLNYEQYF. For the CDR3, the DNA is TGTGCCAGCAGCGAAACAGGGGGCCTAAACTACGAGCAGTACTTC. The full variable domain, with the rest looked up from reference TRBV5-4 and TRBJ2-7, is ETGVTQSPTHLIKTRGQQVTLRCSSQSGHNTVSWYQQALGQGPQFIFQYYREEENGRGNFPPRFSGLQFPNYSSELNVNALELDDSALYLCASSETGGLNYEQYFGPGTRLTVT.

A note on this clone: Additional DNA sequences in this sample encode the identical CDR3. The chain is built from TRBV7-9 and TRBJ1-1, with unresolved D. The CDR3 contains 12 residues. With 5 bases removed from V and 2 bases from J, the gap between germline ends came to 6 bases. CDR1 and CDR2 from the germline V gene are SEHNR and FQNEAQ (reference sequence). The CDR3, as DNA: TGTGCCAGCAGCCCTTCTAACACTGAAGCTTTCTTT. Translating gives CASSPSNTEAFF.

CDR3 sequence: CASIEKNTGETGELFF. Here the CDR3 DNA reads TGTGCCAGCATCGAGAAGAACACCGGGGAAACCGGGGAGCTGTTTTTT. The chain joins TRBV21-1 to TRBJ2-2; TRBD2, the table's D call, lacks a check against the DNA. TRBV21-1 counts as a pseudogene. The CDR3 is 16 amino acids.